The present T cell receptor beta chain was sequenced within a study of OX40 agonist ivuxolimab in advanced cancers. Overall study context: Eligibility rules accepted prior anti-PD-1, anti-PD-L1 or anti-CTLA-4 therapy, and 40% had some.

Profiling relied on immunoSEQ multiplex PCR, and the TCRdb table lists in-frame clones only, not all of them. Of approximately 65,000 clones listed, around nine tenths were seen once; the top ten hold 0.9% to 1.2%. Exclusion of a patient followed from autoimmune disease history or systemic immunosuppression. CDR3 length: 14 residues. Deletions cut 6 bases from V and 3 bases from J, with 14 bases between. In germline, CDR1 is MDHEN, CDR2 SYDVKM. Sequencing used CD4+ or CD8+ T cells sorted from blood, obtained in a trial of the OX40 agonist ivuxolimab. The chain carries TRBV28 and TRBJ1-2; tentatively, D is TRBD1 (5 bases). This sequence originates from an adult with an advanced solid tumor such as melanoma, head and neck, liver or kidney cancer. CDR3 protein: CASRLAGRDYGYTF. The DNA of the CDR3 is TGTGCCAGCAGGTTGGCGGGCAGGGACTATGGCTACACCTTC.